The clone carrying this T cell receptor (beta chain) was detected ten times or more. Its antigen is unknown. This specimen belongs to a study of T cells after posttransplantation cyclophosphamide. This table comes from immunoSEQ multiplex PCR, and its TCRdb copy is limited to in-frame clones, with some not included. The repertoire consists of over 30,000 clones, none detected only once. With 0 bases clipped from V and 8 bases from J, the junction kept 5 bases outside the gene matches. Germline V gene lookup returns CDR1 SGHRS and CDR2 YFSETQ. This CDR3 contains 15 residues. On the day of bone marrow donation, the related graft donor provided peripheral blood. Overall study findings and caveats: Tissue-infiltrating T cells from skin or gut overlapped little with blood T cells. Recipient CMV seropositivity and CMV reactivation strongly tracked TRB clonality. Donor CD8+ memory clones often dominated recipient blood repertoires at later times.

The chain couples TRBV5-1 to TRBJ1-2, with 12 nucleotides matching TRBD1. Sequences were obtained from PBMCs. This TCR came from a woman between 45 and 65 years old in good health and a related stem cell transplant donor. The CDR3 reads CASSLEGQGASGYTF. CDR3 DNA: TGCGCCAGCAGCTTGGAGGGACAGGGGGCGTCGGGCTACACCTTC. Supplemented by reference TRBV5-1 and TRBJ1-2, the full variable domain reads KAGVTQTPRYLIKTRGQQVTLSCSPISGHRSVSWYQQTPGQGLQFLFEYFSETQRNKGNFPGRFSGRQFSNSRSEMNVSTLELGDSALYLCASSLEGQGASGYTFGSGTRLTVV.